One and the same sample provided the 18 T cell receptor beta chains below, sequenced in a study of T cell clones after liver transplantation. Produced via immunoSEQ multiplex PCR; TCRdb's table is partial and in-frame only. The sample shows about 51,000 clones, 70% to 90% of them seen only once. This specimen was CD8+ T cells from blood, taken 12 months after liver transplant. These receptors all stem from a human patient who received a liver transplant. Some T cells may have come from the graft donor.

The chain employs TRBV25-1 and TRBJ1-2, with D maybe TRBD1 (5 bases). The V gene's germline CDR1 is MGHDK and CDR2 SYGVNS. V lost 5 bases and J 0 bases, leaving 16 bases between the germline ends. The CDR3 is 16 residues long. In nucleotides, the CDR3 is TGTGCCAGCAGTATTGGGACCCCCATATCTAACTATGGCTACACCTTC. Translated: CASSIGTPISNYGYTF.

This chain links TRBV2 with TRBJ2-1; TRBD1 is a possible D gene (5 bases). V lost 2 bases and J lost 15, with 20 bases in between. The CDR3 has 14 residues. Per the germline V gene, CDR1 is SNHLY and CDR2 is FYNNEI. The CDR3 loop is CASSEQGRTEQLFF. The CDR3 DNA reads as TGTGCCAGCAGTGAACAGGGCCGGACCGAGCAGCTGTTCTTC.

The rearrangement links TRBV29-1 to TRBJ2-2; D might be TRBD2 (7 bases). CDR1 and CDR2 from the germline V gene are SQVTM and ANQGSEA. The CDR3 covers 14 residues. The V end lost 5 bases, the J end lost 2 bases, and 12 bases lay between the germline ends. The CDR3: CSVWGGPNTGELFF. As DNA, the CDR3 is TGCAGCGTTTGGGGGGGGCCTAACACCGGGGAGCTGTTTTTT.

This clone has only a few counts. This chain links TRBV6-1 with TRBJ1-5, with D hard to call. Per germline, CDR1 MNHNS and CDR2 SASEGT. The V end lost 3 bases, the J end lost 11 bases, and 5 bases lay between the germline ends. The CDR3 consists of 10 residues. The CDR3 loop is CASSDWAQHF. For the CDR3, the DNA is TGTGCCAGCAGTGATTGGGCCCAGCATTTT.

This chain links TRBV27 with TRBJ2-7; maybe TRBD1 (8 bases). The CDR3 spans 16 residues. V was shortened by 1 base and J by 5 bases, with 18 bases between the two germline ends. CDR1 and CDR2 (germline): MNHEY, SMNVEV (reference sequence). The CDR3 sequence: CASSLWGGTGAHEQYF. CDR3 in DNA: TGTGCCAGCAGTTTATGGGGGGGGACAGGCGCCCACGAGCAGTACTTC.

This clone has just a few counts. The J gene is TRBJ2-1, the V gene TRBV6-4, with D perhaps matching TRBD1 or TRBD2 (5 bases each). Per the germline V gene, CDR1 is MRHNA and CDR2 is SNTAGT. Trimming removed 4 bases at V and 4 bases at J, with 11 bases between. The CDR3 runs to 14 residues. Written as DNA, the CDR3 is TGTGCCAGCAGTGCCGGGACGGATTACAATGAGCAGTTCTTC. Amino acids: CASSAGTDYNEQFF.

The count of this clone is one. The gene calls are TRBV6-5 and TRBJ2-7, with D unclear. Germline loops: CDR1 MNHEY, CDR2 SVGAGI. Trimming cost V 0 bases and J 0 bases, with 9 bases left between them. The CDR3 is made up of 15 amino acids. CDR3 protein: CASSYSMVNSYEQYF. For the CDR3, the DNA is TGTGCCAGCAGTTACTCGATGGTCAACTCCTACGAGCAGTACTTC.

In its sample, this clone was seen once. CDR3 protein: CASSFTGGDYEQYF. As DNA, the CDR3 is TGCGCCAGCAGCTTTACAGGGGGGGACTACGAGCAGTACTTC. The chain recombines TRBV5-1 with TRBJ2-7; perhaps TRBD1 as D (8 bases). The CDR3 spans 14 residues. V lost 2 bases and J 3 bases, leaving 12 bases between the germline ends. Germline V lookup: CDR1 SGHRS, CDR2 YFSETQ.

V gene TRBV5-4 combines with J gene TRBJ1-2; D gene ambiguous. Germline assignment: CDR1 SGHNT and CDR2 YYREEE (reference sequence). This CDR3 comprises 15 residues. V dropped 5 bases and J dropped 2 bases, with 16 bases sitting between them. CDR3 in amino acids: CASSRSRTGNYGYTF. CDR3 DNA: TGTGCCAGCAGTAGATCTCGGACGGGGAACTATGGCTACACCTTC.

V is TRBV6-1 and J is TRBJ2-3, with 9 positions matching TRBD2. The junction had 5 bases not matched to a gene; V was cut back by 6 bases and J by 1 base. The CDR3 consists of 15 residues. The V gene's germline CDR1 is MNHNS and CDR2 SASEGT. CDR3 loop: CASSTWTSGTDTQYF. CDR3 DNA sequence: TGTGCCAGCAGCACTTGGACTAGCGGCACAGATACGCAGTATTTT.

V gene TRBV28 combines with J gene TRBJ2-7, with unresolved D. The ends were cut back, 0 bases at V and 5 bases at J, with 5 bases in the middle. Germline CDR1 MDHEN, CDR2 SYDVKM. The CDR3 extends over 12 amino acids. The CDR3 here is CASSLWLDEQYF. CDR3 bases: TGTGCCAGCAGTTTATGGTTGGACGAGCAGTACTTC.

The genes are TRBV27 and TRBJ2-2, with 8 positions matching TRBD1. The trim removed 4 bases at V and 6 bases at J, leaving 10 bases unmatched. Germline loops: CDR1 MNHEY, CDR2 SMNVEV (reference sequence). The CDR3 has 16 amino acids. This CDR3 is CASSSRTGLVSGELFF. In DNA, the CDR3 is TGTGCCAGCAGTTCTCGGACAGGGCTGGTGTCCGGGGAGCTGTTTTTT.

The V gene is TRBV9, the J gene TRBJ2-1; D is perhaps TRBD2 (6 bases). The CDR3 has 16 amino acids. V was pared by 4 bases and J by 5 bases, with 19 bases between. CDR1 and CDR2 from the germline V gene are SGDLS and YYNGEE. The CDR3 protein is CASSQPPSVGHNEQFF. CDR3 DNA: TGTGCCAGCAGCCAGCCCCCTAGCGTAGGACACAATGAGCAGTTCTTC.

V gene TRBV28 combines with J gene TRBJ1-1, with 8 nucleotides matching TRBD1. The CDR3 contains 14 residues. In germline, CDR1 is MDHEN, CDR2 SYDVKM. V was clipped by 4 bases and J by 3 bases; unmatched bases: 4. This CDR3 is CASSSDRDYTEAFF. CDR3 coding DNA: TGTGCCAGCAGTTCGGACAGGGACTACACTGAAGCTTTCTTT. Based on the CDR3 plus reference TRBV28 and TRBJ1-1, the full variable domain is DVKVTQSSRYLVKRTGEKVFLECVQDMDHENMFWYRQDPGLGLRLIYFSYDVKMKEKGDIPEGYSVSREKKERFSLILESASTNQTSMYLCASSSDRDYTEAFFGQGTRLTVV.

The CDR3 nucleotides are TGTGCCAGCAGCCCCCCTGTCTGGGAGGGAGCTTCTGGAAACACCATATATTTT. It specifies CASSPPVWEGASGNTIYF. V is TRBV7-9 and J is TRBJ1-3; D unclear. The ends were cut back, 5 bases at V and 1 base at J, with 21 bases in the middle. Germline loops: CDR1 SEHNR, CDR2 FQNEAQ (reference sequence). This CDR3 is 18 amino acids long.

The chain employs TRBV6-5 and TRBJ2-5, with 8 nucleotides matching TRBD1. Germline CDR1 MNHEY, CDR2 SVGAGI. V shed 8 bases and J 1 base; nucleotides not matched to a gene: 9. The CDR3 is 15 amino acids. The CDR3 protein is CASCPGTGSQETQYF. CDR3 nucleotides: TGTGCCAGCTGCCCCGGGACAGGTTCCCAAGAGACCCAGTACTTC.

This chain joins TRBV28 and TRBJ1-2; unclear D gene. CDR3 size: 13 residues. Germline assignment: CDR1 MDHEN and CDR2 SYDVKM. The ends were cut back, 3 bases at V and 4 bases at J, with 9 bases in the middle. CDR3 coding DNA: TGTGCCAGCAGTTTCGGGCGGACCTATGGCTACACCTTC. Its protein is CASSFGRTYGYTF.

In this sample, this clone is medium-sized. This chain joins TRBV4-1 and TRBJ1-1; no definite D call. CDR1 and CDR2 from the germline V gene are MGHRA and YSYEKL. This CDR3 is 13 amino acids long. The V end lost 5 bases, the J end lost 4 bases, and 11 bases lay between the germline ends. CDR3 loop: CASSGLQATEAFF. For the CDR3, the DNA is TGCGCCAGCAGCGGTTTGCAGGCCACTGAAGCTTTCTTT.